The sequence of this TCR beta chain was determined in a study of cytomegalovirus exposure and HLA in healthy donors. PCR involved 60 Vbeta and 13 Jbeta primers. Original processing methods: The authors later counted roughly 87 million unique TCR beta chains, some 12 million of them shared. Produced via immunoSEQ multiplex PCR; TCRdb's table is partial and in-frame only. V, J and clone size are those of that table, while D and trimming were read from the DNA. The sample consists of roughly 96,000 clones, 65% to 80% of them appearing once. This clone has only one observation. The antigen is undetermined. Broader study findings: In a later analysis, V- and J-gene trimming of beta chains associated with a DCLRE1C missense variant, replicated independently.

The CDR3 has 13 amino acids. After removal of 5 bases from V and 2 bases from J, the junction contained 2 bases not matched to a gene. Germline V lookup: CDR1 SGHTA, CDR2 FQGNSA. This receptor was obtained from a female donor in good health and CMV-seropositive. The J gene is TRBJ1-2, the V gene TRBV7-2; TRBD1 matches at 7 bases. The sample taken for sequencing was PBMCs. CDR3 DNA: TGTGCCAGCAGCCCGGGACAGAACTATGGCTACACCTTC. It translates to CASSPGQNYGYTF.